The 24 T cell receptor beta chains given below trace back to one sample, sequenced in a study of cytomegalovirus exposure and HLA in healthy donors. A multiplex PCR was run with 60 Vbeta primers and 13 Jbeta primers. Data came from immunoSEQ multiplex PCR; TCRdb stores just in-frame clones and leaves some out. The data hold some 110,000 clones, with 73% observed a single time. Sequencing used PBMCs. These receptors all stem from a man in his 60s in good health and CMV-seropositive.

V is TRBV15 and J is TRBJ2-3, with D tentatively TRBD1 (5 bases). The CDR3 runs 15 residues. V was pared by 3 bases and J by 5 bases, with 15 bases between. CDR1 is LNHNV, CDR2 YYDKDF, per germline (reference sequence). The CDR3 DNA is TGTGCCACCAGCAGGATAGGGGTGTCCGGAGATACGCAGTATTTT. Translating gives CATSRIGVSGDTQYF.

This clone was seen a handful of times. The gene calls are TRBV28 and TRBJ1-5, with 7 bases fitting TRBD1. Germline V lookup: CDR1 MDHEN, CDR2 SYDVKM. The CDR3 is 16 amino acids. The V and J ends lost 0 bases and 5 bases, in that order; junction bases with no gene match: 7. This CDR3 reads CASSLWEDRSHQPQHF. CDR3 sequence (DNA): TGTGCCAGCAGTTTATGGGAGGACAGGAGCCATCAGCCCCAGCATTTT.

The genes are TRBV5-1 and TRBJ2-1; 8 bases match TRBD2. The trim removed 2 bases at V and 8 bases at J, leaving 6 bases unmatched. Germline V gene sequence: CDR1 SGHRS, CDR2 YFSETQ. This CDR3 is 14 amino acids long. CDR3 sequence reads: CASSLQRGRDEQFF. In DNA, the CDR3 is TGCGCCAGCAGCTTACAGCGGGGGAGGGATGAGCAGTTCTTC.

This clone has a handful of counts. The genes are TRBV28 and TRBJ2-1; 8 bases map to TRBD1. The germline V gene has CDR1 MDHEN and CDR2 SYDVKM. The trim removed 5 bases at V and 5 bases at J, leaving 17 bases unmatched. The CDR3 is 18 amino acids. CDR3 bases: TGTGCCAGCAGTCAATCCTTCAGGGGACAGGCTATTGACAATGAGCAGTTCTTC. Its protein is CASSQSFRGQAIDNEQFF.

The chain links TRBV5-1 to TRBJ2-5; a possible D gene is TRBD1 (5 bases). The CDR3 length is 13 residues. Germline assignment: CDR1 SGHRS and CDR2 YFSETQ. Trimming left V 7 bases short and J 4 bases short, with 14 bases between. The CDR3 DNA sequence: TGCGCCAGCGGCAGGGATGGATTAGAGACCCAGTACTTC. Translation gives CASGRDGLETQYF.

This clone appeared once. The J gene is TRBJ1-2, the V gene TRBV20-1, with D maybe TRBD1 (6 bases). The V gene's germline CDR1 is DFQATT and CDR2 SNEGSKA (reference sequence). V lost 6 bases and J 4 bases, leaving 9 bases between the germline ends. The CDR3 is made up of 11 amino acids. The CDR3 loop is CSAQDSYGYTF. For the CDR3, the DNA is TGCAGTGCACAGGACAGCTATGGCTACACCTTC.

The rearrangement joins TRBV9 to TRBJ2-1, with TRBD2 identical over 9 bases. The germline V gene has CDR1 SGDLS and CDR2 YYNGEE. The J segment lost 4 bases and the V segment lost 0 bases, leaving 5 bases of the junction unmatched. The CDR3 is 16 residues long. The CDR3 bases are TGTGCCAGCAGCGTAGCTGGCGGGGGGGCATACAATGAGCAGTTCTTC. Protein: CASSVAGGGAYNEQFF.

The sample holds one count of this clone. The rearrangement uses TRBV2 and TRBJ1-1; 8 positions agree with TRBD1. This CDR3 has 13 residues. The V gene end was trimmed by 6 bases and the J gene end by 5 bases; junction bases not matched to a gene: 5. The germline V gene encodes CDR1 SNHLY and CDR2 FYNNEI. This CDR3 reads CASSLDRGTEAFF. In DNA form, the CDR3 reads TGTGCCAGCAGCCTCGACAGGGGAACTGAAGCTTTCTTT.

This clone occurred once. The rearrangement links TRBV19 to TRBJ2-5, with 9 bases fitting TRBD2. V trimming: 4 bases; J trimming: 1 base; junction bases outside the gene matches: 4. CDR3 length equals 15 residues. Germline assignment: CDR1 LNHDA and CDR2 SQIVND (reference sequence). The CDR3 DNA is TGTGCCAGTAGTAAAGCTAGCGGGGTCCAAGAGACCCAGTACTTC. Protein: CASSKASGVQETQYF.

This rearrangement joins TRBV5-1 to TRBJ2-6; 8 nucleotides match TRBD1. The CDR3 sequence is 21 residues long. Per germline, CDR1 SGHRS and CDR2 YFSETQ. After removal of 0 bases from V and 1 base from J, the junction contained 15 bases not matched to a gene. Written as DNA, the CDR3 is TGCGCCAGCAGCTTGGAAGGGTTGGGGCAGGGGGCTACATCTGGGGCCAACGTCCTGACTTTC. It translates to CASSLEGLGQGATSGANVLTF.

The DNA for the CDR3 is TGTGCCAGCAGTGAAGCGTTACAGGGGACGCAGTATTTT. Translation gives CASSEALQGTQYF. This chain uses TRBV2 with TRBJ2-3, with 7 bases identical to TRBD1. Germline V lookup: CDR1 SNHLY, CDR2 FYNNEI. V shed 0 bases and J 9 bases; nucleotides not matched to a gene: 3. The CDR3 is 13 residues long.

The J gene is TRBJ1-2, the V gene TRBV5-1, with a weak D call TRBD1 (5 bases). CDR1 and CDR2 from the germline V gene are SGHRS and YFSETQ. The germline V and J ends were trimmed by 1 base and 10 bases, with 14 bases remaining between them. The CDR3 is 13 amino acids. The CDR3 here is CASSLIQGVDYTF. The CDR3 DNA follows: TGCGCCAGCAGCTTGATTCAGGGTGTTGACTACACCTTC.

The rearrangement joins TRBV28 to TRBJ1-1; tentative D call: TRBD1 (5 bases). This CDR3 is 18 amino acids long. The germline CDR1 and CDR2 sequences are MDHEN and SYDVKM. V was shortened by 6 bases and J by 5 bases, with 28 bases between the two germline ends. The CDR3 nucleotides read TGTGCCAGCAGCCCTCTGGGGCGGGGGGGAGTGAGAGGAACTGAAGCTTTCTTT. Protein sequence: CASSPLGRGGVRGTEAFF.

This clone was counted at least ten times. The chain joins TRBV6-1 to TRBJ1-1; maybe TRBD1 (5 bases). The V and J ends lost 6 bases and 5 bases respectively, with 16 bases between them. The CDR3 runs 14 residues. From germline, CDR1 is MNHNS and CDR2 SASEGT. In DNA form, the CDR3 reads TGTGCCAGCAGGAGGGACCCGCGGGGAACTGAAGCTTTCTTT. This gives the protein CASRRDPRGTEAFF.

This clone was recorded only once. The rearrangement joins TRBV19 to TRBJ1-4; D is unclear. The ends were cut back, 5 bases at V and 3 bases at J, with 13 bases in the middle. This CDR3 has 15 amino acids. Germline loops: CDR1 LNHDA, CDR2 SQIVND (reference sequence). This CDR3 is CASSARSGSNEKLFF. CDR3 in DNA: TGTGCCAGTAGTGCCCGGTCGGGGTCTAATGAAAAACTGTTTTTT.

The chain is built from TRBV7-2 and TRBJ2-5, with TRBD2 matching 12 bases. J lost 7 bases, V lost 6 bases, and 6 bases had no gene match. CDR1 is SGHTA, CDR2 FQGNSA, per germline. CDR3 length: 14 amino acids. Written as DNA, the CDR3 is TGTGCCAGCAGAGCTAGCGGGGGGGCCGGGACCCAGTACTTC. This gives the protein CASRASGGAGTQYF.

The rearrangement uses TRBV13 and TRBJ2-3; 12 nucleotides align to TRBD1. The germline V gene encodes CDR1 PRHDT and CDR2 FYEKMQ (reference sequence). V was pared by 5 bases and J by 1 base, with 4 bases of the junction left unmatched. The CDR3 extends over 16 amino acids. CDR3 coding DNA: TGTGCCAGCAGCACGGGGGACAGGGGGCGCACAGATACGCAGTATTTT. It encodes CASSTGDRGRTDTQYF.

The chain employs TRBV5-1 and TRBJ1-6; weak D call: TRBD1 (5 bases). V gave up 4 bases and J gave up 8 bases, with 13 bases separating them. The V gene's germline CDR1 is SGHRS and CDR2 YFSETQ. The length of the CDR3 is 14 residues. DNA of the CDR3: TGCGCCAGCAGCGCAGACCCCAGGGATTCACCCCTCCACTTT. This encodes CASSADPRDSPLHF.

This clone was seen a single time. This chain uses TRBV5-1 with TRBJ1-4; tentatively, D is TRBD1 (6 bases). The CDR3 contains 14 residues. Per germline, CDR1 SGHRS and CDR2 YFSETQ. V dropped 0 bases and J dropped 7 bases, with 10 bases sitting between them. CDR3 DNA sequence: TGCGCCAGCAGCTTGGTAGGGGGTGGTGAAAAACTGTTTTTT. This codes for CASSLVGGGEKLFF.

This clone was detected only a few times. The chain has TRBV7-6 and TRBJ2-7; no reliable D call. The germline V gene has CDR1 SGHVS and CDR2 FNYEAQ. V was cut by 2 bases and J by 1 base, with 9 bases left in between. The CDR3 has 14 residues. DNA for the CDR3: TGTGCCAGCAGCTTACTGCCCAGTTCCTACGAGCAGTACTTC. This translates into CASSLLPSSYEQYF.

DNA of the CDR3: TGTGCCAGCTCACCAGGGACAGATGTGTCCTACGAGCAGTACTTC. Translating gives CASSPGTDVSYEQYF. J is TRBJ2-7 and V is TRBV18, with TRBD1 identical over 7 bases. The V gene's germline CDR1 is KGHSH and CDR2 LQKENI. The ends lost 2 bases at V and 1 base at J; junction bases unmatched: 5. The CDR3 runs 15 residues.

The chain combines TRBV5-5 with TRBJ2-5; tentatively, D is TRBD2 (7 bases). The CDR3 runs to 15 residues. Per the germline V gene, CDR1 is SGHKS and CDR2 is YYEKEE (reference sequence). V was shortened by 6 bases and J by 2 bases, with 17 bases between the two germline ends. This chain's CDR3 is CASNTLGGVQETQYF. CDR3 nucleotides: TGTGCCAGCAACACATTAGGGGGGGTTCAAGAGACCCAGTACTTC.

This chain connects TRBV5-4 to TRBJ1-2, with 7 bases matching TRBD1. The CDR3 sequence is 13 residues long. Per germline, CDR1 SGHNT and CDR2 YYREEE (reference sequence). With 4 bases clipped from V and 2 bases from J, the junction kept 2 bases outside the gene matches. DNA for the CDR3: TGTGCCAGCAGCCCGACAGGGAACTATGGCTACACCTTC. This sequence encodes CASSPTGNYGYTF.

This clone was observed a few times. The chain employs TRBV30 and TRBJ1-2, with D uncertain. This CDR3 is 14 amino acids long. V lost 4 bases and J lost 2, with 14 bases in between. CDR1 is GTSNPN, CDR2 SVGIG, per germline (reference sequence). CDR3 DNA sequence: TGTGCCTGGACACAAAACAGAGGGAACTATGGCTACACCTTC. Translating gives CAWTQNRGNYGYTF.